The clone carrying this T cell receptor (beta chain) occurred a few times. The sample belongs to a study of T-cell reconstitution after alpha-beta-depleted transplantation in children. The V and J ends lost 4 bases and 8 bases, in that order; junction bases with no gene match: 17. The CDR3 length is 19 residues. Germline CDR1 is ENHRY and CDR2 is SYGVKD. A TCRbeta library incorporating unique molecular identifiers was prepared. MiXCR, applied by TCRdb to the PCR reads, yields one record per CDR3 protein. This sample has some 500,000 distinct CDR3 sequences; 18% occur once, and the top ten carry less than 4%.

This chain uses TRBV10-3 with TRBJ2-1; 13 bases agree with TRBD2. Source: PBMCs from the stem cell graft donor, taken from the stem cell graft. This receptor was taken from a human donor who donated a stem cell graft to a child with acute lymphoblastic leukemia. The CDR3 region has the DNA TGTGCCATCAGTGGATTAGTAGGGACTAGCGGGAACCCACTCTATGAGCAGTTCTTC. Amino acids: CAISGLVGTSGNPLYEQFF.